Listed here are 2 T cell receptor beta chains from one sample, sequenced in a study of cytomegalovirus exposure and HLA in healthy donors. In the PCR, 60 Vbeta and 13 Jbeta primers were used. The assay was immunoSEQ multiplex PCR, and TCRdb's table has in-frame clones only and misses some. The profile shows approximately 170,000 clones, roughly four fifths of them singletons. Sample: PBMCs. These receptors were collected from a man aged 35 to 55 in good health and CMV-seronegative.

The V and J genes are TRBV13 and TRBJ1-1, with unresolved D. The germline V gene has CDR1 PRHDT and CDR2 FYEKMQ (reference sequence). Trimming cost V 4 bases and J 7 bases, with 7 bases left between them. The CDR3 consists of 11 residues. DNA of the CDR3: TGTGCCAGCAGCTATCAGGATGAAGCTTTCTTT. Residues: CASSYQDEAFF.

The chain couples TRBV10-2 to TRBJ1-3; no clear D. Germline CDR1 reads WSHSY; CDR2 reads SAAADI. This CDR3 contains 14 residues. The germline V and J ends were trimmed by 3 bases and 0 bases, with 6 bases remaining between them. The chain's CDR3 is CASSETVSGNTIYF. In nucleotides, the CDR3 is TGCGCCAGCAGTGAAACGGTCTCTGGAAACACCATATATTTT.